This T cell receptor (beta chain) was sequenced for a study of blood T cell repertoires in COVID-19. On the study more broadly: Sources were T cells, B-cell-depleted T cells, or PBMCs; the material itself was cDNA or gDNA.

The CDR3 has 18 residues. Unmatched junction bases numbered 13, after V lost 1 base and J lost 3 bases. Germline CDR1 and CDR2: LGHDT and YNNKEL (reference sequence). Repertoires were generated with immunoSEQ multiplex PCR, while TCRdb's copy carries only in-frame clones and drops some. Of approximately 100,000 clones in the sample, more than 75% were seen once. The sequence was obtained from a man aged 50 to 60 with acute or convalescent COVID-19. The specimen was peripheral blood. The chain uses TRBV3-1 (or the pseudogene TRBV3-2) and TRBJ2-3; 7 nucleotides agree with TRBD1. CDR3 DNA sequence: TGTGCCAGCAGCCAAGGGGTGCCGACAGGGCCGTTGACAGATACGCAGTATTTT. Protein sequence: CASSQGVPTGPLTDTQYF.